This TCR beta chain stems from a study of blood T cell repertoires in COVID-19. Study overall: From the United States, Italy and Spain came samples of acute and convalescent COVID-19. Sources were T cells, B-cell-depleted T cells, or PBMCs; the material itself was cDNA or gDNA.

Cohorts were based on clinical histories the participants reported. Per the germline V gene, CDR1 is GTSNPN and CDR2 is SVGIG (reference sequence). This CDR3 region has 15 residues. The V and J ends lost 3 bases and 3 bases, in that order; junction bases with no gene match: 7. As processed by the authors: For nucleated cells, counts were estimated from reference gene primer amplification. The protocol was immunoSEQ multiplex PCR, while the TCRdb copy is restricted to in-frame clones and leaves out a portion. From that table come the V and J calls and clone size; the DNA was used to work out D and trimming. Among over 250,000 clones listed, approximately 82% were seen once.

The sequencing sample was made of PBMCs or T cells enriched from blood (not recorded which). The rearrangement links TRBV30 to TRBJ2-7; 11 bases line up with TRBD2. The receptor was derived from a middle-aged man who had been exposed to COVID-19. The DNA of the CDR3 is TGTGCCTGGAGGATGACTAGCGGGGATAACTACGAGCAGTACTTC. Its translation: CAWRMTSGDNYEQYF.